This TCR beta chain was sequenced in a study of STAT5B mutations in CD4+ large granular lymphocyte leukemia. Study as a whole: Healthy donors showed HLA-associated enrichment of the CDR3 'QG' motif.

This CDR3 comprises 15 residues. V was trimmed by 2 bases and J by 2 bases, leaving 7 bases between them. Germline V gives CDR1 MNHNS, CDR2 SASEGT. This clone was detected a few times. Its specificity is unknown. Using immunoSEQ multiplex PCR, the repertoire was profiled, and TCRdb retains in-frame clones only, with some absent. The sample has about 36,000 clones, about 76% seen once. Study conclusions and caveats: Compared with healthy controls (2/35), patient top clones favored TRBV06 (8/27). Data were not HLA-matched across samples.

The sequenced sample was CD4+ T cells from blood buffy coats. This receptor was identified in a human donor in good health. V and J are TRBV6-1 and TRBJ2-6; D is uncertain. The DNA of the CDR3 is TGTGCCAGCAGTGAACCAGGTACTGGGGCCAACGTCCTGACTTTC. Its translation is CASSEPGTGANVLTF.